The next 17 T cell receptor beta chains were all read from a single sample in a study of identical twins. TCRdb used MiXCR to reprocess the 5' RACE reads, holding one entry per CDR3 protein. Here the sample spans 1,800,000 or so distinct CDR3 sequences, roughly a third being singletons. Sample: cord blood. All receptors derive from a newborn girl in good health.

The rearrangement uses TRBV7-9 and TRBJ2-1; TRBD2 matches 12 bases. CDR1 and CDR2 (germline): SEHNR, FQNEAQ (reference sequence). With V trimmed by 8 bases and J by 6 bases, 11 bases remained unmatched. The CDR3 is 16 amino acids. CDR3 sequence: CASGTSGRSPSNEQFF. CDR3 nucleotides: TGTGCCAGCGGAACTAGCGGGAGGTCTCCTTCCAATGAGCAGTTCTTC.

CDR3 bases: TGTGCCAGCAGAGCAAAAGGGGGTGTGGGCACAGTACGCACTGAAGCTTTCTTT. Amino acids: CASRAKGGVGTVRTEAFF. V and J are TRBV21-1 and TRBJ1-1; the table assigns TRBD1, which was not confirmed against the DNA. TRBV21-1 is marked as a pseudogene. The CDR3 runs 18 residues.

The chain links TRBV6-1 to TRBJ2-5; tentatively, D is TRBD1 or TRBD2 (5 bases each). V lost 7 bases to trimming and J lost 1 base, with 10 bases between them. The V gene's germline CDR1 is MNHNS and CDR2 SASEGT. The CDR3 contains 13 residues. CDR3 residues: CASKGTSQETQYF. The CDR3 DNA follows: TGTGCCAGCAAGGGGACGTCCCAAGAGACCCAGTACTTC.

The gene calls are TRBV12-3 or TRBV12-4 and TRBJ1-2; D perhaps matches TRBD1 (5 bases). V lost 3 bases, J lost 7 bases, and 12 bases lay in between. The CDR3 has 13 residues. CDR3 sequence (DNA): TGTGCCAGCAGTTTGGGGGGGGGTGCTGGCTACACCTTC. Amino acids: CASSLGGGAGYTF.

CDR3 protein: CASVRAGGVYEQYF. The DNA for the CDR3 is TGTGCCAGCGTAAGAGCGGGAGGGGTCTACGAGCAGTACTTC. The chain carries TRBV6-1 and TRBJ2-7, with TRBD2 matching 10 bases. From germline, CDR1 is MNHNS and CDR2 SASEGT. The V gene end was trimmed by 8 bases and the J gene end by 3 bases; junction bases not matched to a gene: 7. The CDR3 sequence is 14 residues long.

About this clonotype: The junction and the germline gene differ at one end; a read error may be behind it. The genes are TRBV20-1 and TRBJ2-1; D unresolved. The length of the CDR3 is 15 residues. Germline V gene data show CDR1 as DFQATT and CDR2 as SNEGSKA (reference sequence). The chain's CDR3 is CSANLGGLSYSEQFF. The DNA of the CDR3 is TGCAGTGCCAATCTTGGTGGGCTCTCCTACAGTGAGCAGTTCTTC.

This clonotype was counted ten times or more. DNA of the CDR3: TGCAGTGCTAGATGGGACAGGTTCTATGGCTACACCTTC. Translation: CSARWDRFYGYTF. The chain carries TRBV20-1 and TRBJ1-2; 8 bases are a match to TRBD1. The CDR3 is made up of 13 amino acids. V lost 2 bases to trimming and J lost 4 bases; unmatched junction nucleotides: 3. Germline CDR1 and CDR2: DFQATT and SNEGSKA (reference sequence).

The CDR3: CASSPYREHTDTQYF. The CDR3 DNA reads as TGTGCCAGCAGCCCCTACCGGGAGCACACAGATACGCAGTATTTT. The J gene is TRBJ2-3, the V gene TRBV4-2; the D gene is possibly TRBD2 (6 bases). Germline V gene lookup returns CDR1 LGHNA and CDR2 YNFKEQ. This CDR3 has 15 residues. The V gene lost 4 bases and the J gene lost 2 bases, with 13 bases spanning the gap.

This clonotype was counted between two and nine times. This chain uses TRBV10-3 with TRBJ2-7; TRBD2 aligns across 10 bases. J gave up 5 bases and V 3 bases, and 4 bases lay outside the gene matches. Looked up from germline, CDR1 is ENHRY and CDR2 is SYGVKD. This CDR3 comprises 14 residues. CDR3 region: CAISEVAGGNEQYF. CDR3 bases: TGTGCCATCAGTGAAGTAGCGGGGGGTAACGAGCAGTACTTC.

The V gene is TRBV6-6, the J gene TRBJ1-4, with TRBD1 matching 8 bases. This CDR3 is built from 16 residues. J lost 3 bases, V lost 4 bases, and 7 bases had no gene match. Germline V gene lookup returns CDR1 MNHNY and CDR2 SVGAGI (reference sequence). For the CDR3, the DNA is TGTGCCAGCAGTTCCTTGCAGGGGGCGCCTAATGAAAAACTGTTTTTT. This encodes CASSSLQGAPNEKLFF.

In its sample, this clonotype was seen many times. The gene calls are TRBV28 and TRBJ2-5; TRBD2 aligns across 10 bases. In germline, CDR1 is MDHEN, CDR2 SYDVKM. The CDR3 contains 17 residues. J lost 11 bases, V lost 3 bases, and 18 bases had no gene match. CDR3 in amino acids: CASSFSHILAGVDEQYF. CDR3 bases: TGTGCCAGCAGTTTTAGTCATATTCTAGCGGGGGTTGATGAGCAGTACTTC.

This clonotype showed up just a few times. The J gene is TRBJ2-1, the V gene TRBV2, with D uncertain. CDR1 SNHLY and CDR2 FYNNEI come from the germline V gene. The CDR3 is made up of 13 amino acids. The ends were cut back, 8 bases at V and 10 bases at J, with 18 bases in the middle. CDR3 amino acids: CASGRNRAEEQFF. CDR3 bases: TGTGCCAGCGGAAGGAACCGGGCTGAAGAGCAGTTCTTC.

The table lists this clonotype with a few counts. The chain recombines TRBV7-2 with TRBJ1-1; 8 positions agree with TRBD1. Losses at the gene ends were 5 bases for V and 6 bases for J; bases not matched to a gene: 8. CDR1 SGHTA and CDR2 FQGNSA come from the germline V gene. The CDR3 consists of 14 residues. This CDR3 reads CASSLRTGTPEAFF. DNA for the CDR3: TGTGCCAGCAGCCTTCGGACAGGGACACCTGAAGCTTTCTTT.

This clonotype has at least ten counts. V is TRBV10-3 and J is TRBJ2-3, with 11 bases matching TRBD2. Looked up from germline, CDR1 is ENHRY and CDR2 is SYGVKD. This CDR3 has 14 residues. V dropped 11 bases and J dropped 6; count of bases not matched to a gene: 10. Here the CDR3 reads CAASLAGGGDTQYF. CDR3 in DNA: TGTGCCGCCTCCCTAGCGGGAGGCGGGGATACGCAGTATTTT.

In the case of this clonotype: A junction end diverges from the germline sequence, so it may reflect a read error. The J gene is TRBJ2-1, the V gene TRBV11-2, with D tentatively TRBD2 (5 bases). The CDR3 runs 17 residues. Germline V gives CDR1 SGHAT, CDR2 FQNNGV. The CDR3 is CASTLQHGNPLGYEQFF. The DNA for the CDR3 is TGTGCCAGCACCTTACAGCACGGGAACCCTCTAGGGTATGAGCAGTTCTTC. Based on the CDR3 plus reference TRBV11-2 and TRBJ2-1, the full variable domain is EAGVAQSPRYKIIEKRQSVAFWCNPISGHATLYWYQQILGQGPKLLIQFQNNGVVDDSQLPKDRFSAERLKGVDSTLKIQPAKLEDSAVYLCASTLQHGNPLGYEQFFGPGTRLTVL.

Concerning this clonotype: With a much larger clone just one base away, this may be a read error. V and J are TRBV5-1 and TRBJ1-4; D uncertain. Germline V gene sequence: CDR1 SGHRS, CDR2 YFSETQ. CDR3 length: 17 amino acids. Trimming cost V 3 bases and J 0 bases, with 15 bases left between them. CDR3 sequence (DNA): TGCGCCAGCAGCTCGAGACCGACCCTTGCAACTAATGAAAAACTGTTTTTT. This codes for CASSSRPTLATNEKLFF.

The chain employs TRBV24-1 and TRBJ2-1, with TRBD2 matching over 11 bases. CDR3 length: 16 residues. With 5 bases clipped from V and 6 bases from J, the junction kept 8 bases outside the gene matches. Germline V gives CDR1 KGHDR, CDR2 SFDVKD. This chain's CDR3 is CATSGGLAGGGNEQFF. The CDR3 DNA sequence: TGTGCCACCAGTGGGGGTCTAGCGGGAGGAGGCAATGAGCAGTTCTTC.